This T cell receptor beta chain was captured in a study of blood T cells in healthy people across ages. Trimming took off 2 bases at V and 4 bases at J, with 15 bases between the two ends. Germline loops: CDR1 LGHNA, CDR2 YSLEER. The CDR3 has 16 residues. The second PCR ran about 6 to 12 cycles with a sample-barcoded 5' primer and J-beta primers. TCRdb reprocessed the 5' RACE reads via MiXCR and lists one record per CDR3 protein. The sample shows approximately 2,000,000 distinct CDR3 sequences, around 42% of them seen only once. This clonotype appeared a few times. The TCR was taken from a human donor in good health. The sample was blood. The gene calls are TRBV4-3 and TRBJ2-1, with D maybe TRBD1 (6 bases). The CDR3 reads CASSQTAGVGYNEQFF. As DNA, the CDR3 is TGCGCCAGCAGCCAAACCGCAGGGGTAGGGTACAATGAGCAGTTCTTC.